This TCR beta chain was obtained from a study of chemoradiotherapy in HPV16-positive cancers. The CDR3 consists of 13 residues. The V end lost 1 base, the J end lost 6 bases, and 9 bases lay between the germline ends. The germline V gene encodes CDR1 SEHNR and CDR2 FQNEAQ (reference sequence). Libraries were prepared by immunoSEQ multiplex PCR; TCRdb keeps only in-frame clonotypes and omits some of them. The sample comprises roughly 4,700 clones, under 90% of which are singletons, and about 2.7% rests with the top ten. The V and J genes are TRBV7-9 and TRBJ1-1, with TRBD1 as a possible D gene (5 bases). The receptor was isolated from a human donor with HPV-associated anogenital cancer. The sequencing used tumor tissue, collected from a patient who underwent chemoradiotherapy. CDR3 sequence (DNA): TGTGCCAGCAGCTTAGGGGGGGTGGCTGAAGCTTTCTTT. This translates into CASSLGGVAEAFF.